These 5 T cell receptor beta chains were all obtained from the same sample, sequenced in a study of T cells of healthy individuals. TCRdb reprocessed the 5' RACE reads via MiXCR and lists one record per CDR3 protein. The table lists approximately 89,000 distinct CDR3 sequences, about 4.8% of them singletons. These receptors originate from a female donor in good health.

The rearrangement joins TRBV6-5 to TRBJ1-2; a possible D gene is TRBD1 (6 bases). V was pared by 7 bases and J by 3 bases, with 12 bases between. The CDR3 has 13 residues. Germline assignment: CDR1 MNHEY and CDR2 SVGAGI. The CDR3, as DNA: TGTGCCAGCACCATACCAGGGGACTATGGCTACACCTTC. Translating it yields CASTIPGDYGYTF.

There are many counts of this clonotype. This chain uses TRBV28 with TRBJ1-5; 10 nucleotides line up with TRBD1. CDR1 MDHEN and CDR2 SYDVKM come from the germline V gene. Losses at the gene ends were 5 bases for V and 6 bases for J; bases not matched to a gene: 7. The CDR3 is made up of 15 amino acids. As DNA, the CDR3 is TGTGCCAGCAGTACGCCGGGACAGGGGTTTCAGCCCCAGCATTTT. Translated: CASSTPGQGFQPQHF. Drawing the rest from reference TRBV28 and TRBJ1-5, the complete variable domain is DVKVTQSSRYLVKRTGEKVFLECVQDMDHENMFWYRQDPGLGLRLIYFSYDVKMKEKGDIPEGYSVSREKKERFSLILESASTNQTSMYLCASSTPGQGFQPQHFGDGTRLSIL.

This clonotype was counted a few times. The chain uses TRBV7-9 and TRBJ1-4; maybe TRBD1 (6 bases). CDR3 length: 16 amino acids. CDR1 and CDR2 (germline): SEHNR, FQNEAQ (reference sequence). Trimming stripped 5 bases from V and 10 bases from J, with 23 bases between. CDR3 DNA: TGTGCCAGCAGCAAACCCCCCCACACAGGGTTTGGAAAACTGTTTTTT. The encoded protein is CASSKPPHTGFGKLFF.

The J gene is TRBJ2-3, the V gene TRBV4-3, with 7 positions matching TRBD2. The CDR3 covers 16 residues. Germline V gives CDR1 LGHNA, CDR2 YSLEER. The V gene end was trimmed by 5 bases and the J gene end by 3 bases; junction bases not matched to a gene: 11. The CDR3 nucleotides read TGCGCCAGCAGCTCCCGGGAGGTGCCTGGGACAGATACGCAGTATTTT. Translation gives CASSSREVPGTDTQYF.

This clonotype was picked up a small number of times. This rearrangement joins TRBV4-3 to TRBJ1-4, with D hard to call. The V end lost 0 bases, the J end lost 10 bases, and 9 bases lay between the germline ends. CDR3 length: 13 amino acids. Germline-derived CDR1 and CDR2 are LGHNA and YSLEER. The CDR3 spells CASSQDLAAKLFF. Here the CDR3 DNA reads TGCGCCAGCAGCCAAGATCTGGCCGCAAAACTGTTTTTT.